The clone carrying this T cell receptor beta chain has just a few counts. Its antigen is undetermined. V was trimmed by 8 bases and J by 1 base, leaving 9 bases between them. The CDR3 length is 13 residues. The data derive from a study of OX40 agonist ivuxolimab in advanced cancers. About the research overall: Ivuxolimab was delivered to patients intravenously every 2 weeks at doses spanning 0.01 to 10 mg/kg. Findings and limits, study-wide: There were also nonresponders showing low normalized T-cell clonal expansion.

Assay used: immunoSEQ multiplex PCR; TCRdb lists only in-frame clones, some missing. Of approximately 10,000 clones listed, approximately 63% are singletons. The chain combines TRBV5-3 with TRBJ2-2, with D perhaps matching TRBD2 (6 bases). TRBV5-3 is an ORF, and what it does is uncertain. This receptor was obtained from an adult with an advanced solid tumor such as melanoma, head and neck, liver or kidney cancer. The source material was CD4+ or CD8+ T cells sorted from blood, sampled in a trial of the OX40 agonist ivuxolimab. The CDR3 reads CASRLGNTGELFF. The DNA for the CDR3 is TGTGCCAGCAGACTAGGGAACACCGGGGAGCTGTTTTTT.